This TCR beta chain came from a study of shared clonotypes between healthy human individuals. Study-level points and caveats: Sharing across four donors was highest in naive CD4 (roughly 5%) and lowest in memory CD8 (around 0.4%). Larger estimated richness was generally seen in naive subsets than in memory subsets.

Looked up from germline, CDR1 is MDHEN and CDR2 is SYDVKM. V lost 2 bases to trimming and J lost 2 bases, with 9 bases between them. The CDR3 is 14 amino acids. Sequencing used immunoSEQ multiplex PCR; TCRdb keeps in-frame clones, though not all of them. This table holds 2.5 million or so clones, approximately 90% found once. This clone was observed a single time. The antigen remains undetermined. The sequence was obtained from a man aged 18 to 29 in good health. The sample taken for sequencing was naive CD4+ T cells sorted from blood. The subset here: CD45RA+ positively selected. The J gene is TRBJ1-2, the V gene TRBV28, with D possibly being TRBD1 (6 bases). CDR3: CASSLRQDNYGYTF. Here the CDR3 DNA reads TGTGCCAGCAGTTTAAGACAGGACAACTATGGCTACACCTTC.